A single sample is the source of the 20 T cell receptor beta chains below, sequenced in a study of cytomegalovirus exposure and HLA in healthy donors (dated by TCRdb to the late 2010s). Receptor libraries were prepared by the immunoSEQ multiplex PCR assay. The multiplex PCR relied on a mix of 60 forward primers for TCR Vbeta segments and 13 reverse primers for TCR Jbeta segments. Held by TCRdb, this immuneACCESS table contains in-frame sequences only and omits some clones. Under half of the omission traces to an unresolved V gene where checked; the cause of the rest is unknown. The sample profile shows over 150,000 clones; approximately 62% of them were found once. The leading ten clones occupy approximately 1.3% of the sample. Sequences were obtained from PBMCs. Source of these receptors: a man aged 50 to 59 in good health and CMV-seronegative.

Notes on this clone: Other DNA sequences in the sample encode the same CDR3. The CDR3 nucleotides are TGTGCCAGCAGCTTAGGACTAGCGACAGATACGCAGTATTTT. Translated, it gives CASSLGLATDTQYF. This rearrangement joins TRBV7-2 to TRBJ2-3; 8 nucleotides align to TRBD2. The V gene end was trimmed by 1 base and the J gene end by 3 bases; junction bases not matched to a gene: 0. The CDR3 is made up of 14 amino acids. The germline V gene encodes CDR1 SGHTA and CDR2 FQGNSA.

The rearrangement links TRBV7-3 to TRBJ2-1; 10 nucleotides line up with TRBD2. The germline CDR1 and CDR2 sequences are SGHTA and FQGTGA. J was trimmed by 0 bases and V by 5 bases; bases with no gene match: 1. The length of the CDR3 is 15 residues. CDR3 loop: CASSLAGVSYNEQFF. DNA for the CDR3: TGTGCCAGCAGCCTAGCGGGGGTCTCCTACAATGAGCAGTTCTTC.

This clone was picked up a small number of times. V and J are TRBV5-4 and TRBJ1-1; 9 positions agree with TRBD1. The V gene end was trimmed by 2 bases and the J gene end by 5 bases; junction bases not matched to a gene: 4. Germline V CDR1 and CDR2: SGHNT, YYREEE (reference sequence). This CDR3 is built from 14 residues. CDR3 sequence: CASSLRTGVTEAFF. The CDR3 coding sequence is TGTGCCAGCAGCTTAAGGACAGGGGTGACTGAAGCTTTCTTT.

In nucleotides, the CDR3 is TGTGCCAGCAGCTTAGACGGGTTGAGACAGCCCCAGCATTTT. This sequence encodes CASSLDGLRQPQHF. This chain links TRBV28 with TRBJ1-5, with unresolved D. The CDR3 has 14 amino acids. Germline loops: CDR1 MDHEN, CDR2 SYDVKM. Trimming left V 6 bases short and J 7 bases short, with 16 bases between. Variable domain in full (rest from reference TRBV28 and TRBJ1-5): DVKVTQSSRYLVKRTGEKVFLECVQDMDHENMFWYRQDPGLGLRLIYFSYDVKMKEKGDIPEGYSVSREKKERFSLILESASTNQTSMYLCASSLDGLRQPQHFGDGTRLSIL.

This rearrangement joins TRBV19 to TRBJ1-6, with D possibly matching TRBD1 (6 bases). From germline, CDR1 is LNHDA and CDR2 SQIVND (reference sequence). The CDR3 is made up of 15 amino acids. Trimming took off 6 bases at V and 6 bases at J, with 15 bases between the two ends. The CDR3 DNA reads as TGTGCCAGTAGCAACACCGGGACAACTAATTCACCCCTCCACTTT. Translation gives CASSNTGTTNSPLHF.

This clone has just a few counts. This sequence joins TRBV4-1 and TRBJ2-4; D may be TRBD2 (5 bases). CDR3 size: 21 residues. CDR1 and CDR2 from the germline V gene are MGHRA and YSYEKL. V lost 0 bases and J lost 0, with 24 bases in between. The CDR3 region has the DNA TGCGCCAGCAGCCAAGAGGCGCCAGAGGGAAGAGCAATGTTAGCCAAAAACATTCAGTACTTC. Translation: CASSQEAPEGRAMLAKNIQYF.

This chain connects TRBV6-5 to TRBJ2-1, with a weak D call TRBD1 (5 bases). Germline V lookup: CDR1 MNHEY, CDR2 SVGAGI. This CDR3 is 15 amino acids long. Trimming left V 7 bases short and J 1 base short, with 14 bases between. The CDR3 is CASTTGKGSYNEQFF. For the CDR3, the DNA is TGTGCCAGCACTACCGGTAAGGGGTCCTACAATGAGCAGTTCTTC.

V is TRBV19 and J is TRBJ1-1, with D possibly being TRBD1 (6 bases). V lost 8 bases, J lost 4 bases, and 14 bases lay in between. CDR3 length equals 13 residues. Germline assignment: CDR1 LNHDA and CDR2 SQIVND (reference sequence). CDR3 residues: CASGGRAVTEAFF. For the CDR3, the DNA is TGTGCCAGTGGGGGCCGCGCGGTCACTGAAGCTTTCTTT.

The CDR3 reads CASSSLTGNTEAFF. The CDR3 region has the DNA TGTGCCAGCAGCTCATTGACAGGGAACACTGAAGCTTTCTTT. The J gene is TRBJ1-1, the V gene TRBV7-9, with TRBD1 as a possible D gene (6 bases). The V end lost 4 bases, the J end lost 1 base, and 10 bases lay between the germline ends. Per the germline V gene, CDR1 is SEHNR and CDR2 is FQNEAQ (reference sequence). This CDR3 region has 14 residues.

The V gene is TRBV19, the J gene TRBJ1-4; D possibly corresponds to TRBD1 (5 bases). Trimming took off 4 bases at V and 7 bases at J, with 16 bases between the two ends. The CDR3 extends over 15 amino acids. Germline V CDR1 and CDR2: LNHDA, SQIVND (reference sequence). CDR3 bases: TGTGCCAGTAGTAATGCGGGGCGGCTTACTGAAAAACTGTTTTTT. Its translation is CASSNAGRLTEKLFF. Supplemented by reference TRBV19 and TRBJ1-4, the full variable domain reads DGGITQSPKYLFRKEGQNVTLSCEQNLNHDAMYWYRQDPGQGLRLIYYSQIVNDFQKGDIAEGYSVSREKKESFPLTVTSAQKNPTAFYLCASSNAGRLTEKLFFGSGTQLSVL.

The V gene is TRBV5-4, the J gene TRBJ2-1, with D tentatively TRBD2 (5 bases). Germline lookup yields CDR1 SGHNT and CDR2 YYREEE (reference sequence). The CDR3 is made up of 12 amino acids. V was trimmed by 4 bases and J by 8 bases, leaving 10 bases between them. The CDR3 DNA reads as TGTGCCAGCAGCGAGGGCCCGGATGAGCAGTTCTTC. Protein product: CASSEGPDEQFF.

In this sample, this clone turned up a few times. The chain joins TRBV5-6 to TRBJ1-1; no clear D. The V gene lost 0 bases and the J gene lost 6 bases, with 6 bases spanning the gap. The CDR3 consists of 12 residues. Germline CDR1 reads SGHDT; CDR2 reads YYEEEE. The DNA for the CDR3 is TGTGCCAGCAGCTTGGGAGGTCCTGAAGCTTTCTTT. Protein product: CASSLGGPEAFF.

J is TRBJ2-3 and V is TRBV28; 8 positions agree with TRBD2. The V and J ends lost 2 bases and 4 bases, in that order; junction bases with no gene match: 5. CDR1 is MDHEN and CDR2 is SYDVKM in the germline V gene. CDR3 size: 15 residues. CDR3 sequence: CASSLRSGGADTQYF. For the CDR3, the DNA is TGTGCCAGCAGTTTAAGGTCCGGGGGGGCAGATACGCAGTATTTT.

The chain joins TRBV5-1 to TRBJ2-7, with 11 bases identical to TRBD2. The trim removed 4 bases at V and 4 bases at J, leaving 4 bases unmatched. Germline V gene data show CDR1 as SGHRS and CDR2 as YFSETQ. The CDR3 covers 14 residues. Here the CDR3 reads CASSLTSGGYEQYF. The CDR3 DNA reads as TGCGCCAGCAGCCTAACTAGCGGGGGTTACGAGCAGTACTTC. Looking up the rest from reference TRBV5-1 and TRBJ2-7 gives the full variable domain: KAGVTQTPRYLIKTRGQQVTLSCSPISGHRSVSWYQQTPGQGLQFLFEYFSETQRNKGNFPGRFSGRQFSNSRSEMNVSTLELGDSALYLCASSLTSGGYEQYFGPGTRLTVT.

This clone was observed a few times. CDR3 residues: CASSFGTGTAFF. CDR3 coding DNA: TGTGCCAGCAGCTTTGGGACAGGGACGGCTTTCTTT. The chain carries TRBV7-2 and TRBJ1-1; 9 bases fit TRBD1. The CDR3 is 12 amino acids. The junction had 4 bases not matched to a gene; V was cut back by 3 bases and J by 11 bases. The V gene's germline CDR1 is SGHTA and CDR2 FQGNSA.

The chain employs TRBV4-1 and TRBJ2-5, with D perhaps matching TRBD1 (5 bases). Germline V gene sequence: CDR1 MGHRA, CDR2 YSYEKL. This CDR3 is built from 16 residues. With 1 base removed from V and 7 bases from J, the gap between germline ends came to 19 bases. The CDR3 sequence is CASSQVKEGPQGTQYF. The CDR3 DNA reads TGCGCCAGCAGCCAAGTAAAGGAAGGGCCTCAGGGGACCCAGTACTTC.

The V and J genes are TRBV21-1 and TRBJ1-5; the table's TRBD1 call for D was not verified on the DNA. TRBV21-1 is given as a pseudogene. CDR3 length: 18 amino acids. CDR3 protein: CASSYAGGERYSNQPQHF. Written as DNA, the CDR3 is TGTGCCAGCAGCTACGCAGGGGGCGAACGGTATAGCAATCAGCCCCAGCATTTT.

The chain has TRBV27 and TRBJ2-7; D is possibly TRBD1 (6 bases). This CDR3 is built from 14 residues. Trimming stripped 8 bases from V and 0 bases from J, with 14 bases between. Germline V gene lookup returns CDR1 MNHEY and CDR2 SMNVEV (reference sequence). Here the CDR3 reads CASGDTFGSYEQYF. The CDR3, as DNA: TGTGCCAGCGGGGACACGTTTGGCTCCTACGAGCAGTACTTC.

The rearrangement links TRBV5-6 to TRBJ1-1; weak D call: TRBD1 (5 bases). The V end was cut by 1 base, the J end by 1 base, with 5 bases between. The CDR3 has 13 amino acids. Germline assignment: CDR1 SGHDT and CDR2 YYEEEE. CDR3 in amino acids: CASSLRGNTEAFF. CDR3 nucleotide sequence: TGTGCCAGCAGCTTGAGGGGGAACACTGAAGCTTTCTTT.

A remark on this clone: Other DNA sequences within the sample encode an identical CDR3. J is TRBJ2-2 and V is TRBV5-8; D is ambiguous. CDR1 and CDR2 (germline): SGHTS, YDEGEE. Trimming took 2 bases from V and 1 from J, leaving 15 bases between them. This CDR3 spans 17 amino acids. CDR3 bases: TGTGCCAGCAGCTTATCTTTAACATCCCGGAACACCGGGGAGCTGTTTTTT. Its translation: CASSLSLTSRNTGELFF.